This T cell receptor beta chain emerged from a study of vaccination effects on CD4 cells after COVID-19. Clones were read by immunoSEQ multiplex PCR, and TCRdb kept only the in-frame ones, dropping some. The sample records about 68,000 clones, under 90% being singletons. In this sample, this clone turned up a few times. Its antigen remains unidentified. V was pared by 3 bases and J by 0 bases, with 15 bases between. The CDR3 extends over 17 amino acids. Germline V gene lookup returns CDR1 SGHTA and CDR2 FQGNSA. Under the ViraFEST assay, PBMC were stimulated with viral peptide pools so that antigen-specific CD4+ T cells expanded. Sequencing was performed afterwards. Once cultured for approximately ten days, the cells underwent separation to obtain CD4+ T cells. Vaccinated recipients, who were negative for nucleocapsid antibodies, had no history of SARS-CoV-2 infection.

Material: CD4+ T cells from PBMCs cultured with SARS-CoV-2 spike peptides, obtained before COVID-19 vaccination. This TCR came from a human donor who received a COVID-19 vaccine. The genes are TRBV7-2 and TRBJ2-1; TRBD1 might be the D (5 bases). CDR3 amino acids: CASSFWGLPSSYNEQFF. CDR3 nucleotide sequence: TGTGCCAGCAGCTTTTGGGGCCTCCCCAGCTCCTACAATGAGCAGTTCTTC.